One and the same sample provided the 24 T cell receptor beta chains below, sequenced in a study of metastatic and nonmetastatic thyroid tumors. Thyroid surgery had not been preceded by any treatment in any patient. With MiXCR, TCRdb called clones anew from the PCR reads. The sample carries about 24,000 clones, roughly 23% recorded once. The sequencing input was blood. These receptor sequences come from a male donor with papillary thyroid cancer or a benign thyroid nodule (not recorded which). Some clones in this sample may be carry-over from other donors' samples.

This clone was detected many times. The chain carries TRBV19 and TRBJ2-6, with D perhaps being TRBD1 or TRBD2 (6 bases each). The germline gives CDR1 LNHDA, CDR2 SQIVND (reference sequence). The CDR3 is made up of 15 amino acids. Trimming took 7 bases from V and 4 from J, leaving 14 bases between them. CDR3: CASMAGGSGANVLTF. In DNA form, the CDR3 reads TGTGCCAGTATGGCCGGGGGCTCCGGGGCCAACGTCCTGACTTTC. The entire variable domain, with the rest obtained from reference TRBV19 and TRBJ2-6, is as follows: DGGITQSPKYLFRKEGQNVTLSCEQNLNHDAMYWYRQDPGQGLRLIYYSQIVNDFQKGDIAEGYSVSREKKESFPLTVTSAQKNPTAFYLCASMAGGSGANVLTFGAGSRLTVL.

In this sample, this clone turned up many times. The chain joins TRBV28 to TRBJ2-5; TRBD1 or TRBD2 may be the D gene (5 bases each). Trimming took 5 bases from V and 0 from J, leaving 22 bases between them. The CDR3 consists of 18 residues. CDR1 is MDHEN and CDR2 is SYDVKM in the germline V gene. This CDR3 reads CASSGWGSGSEYQETQYF. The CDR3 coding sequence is TGTGCCAGCAGTGGTTGGGGGAGCGGTAGCGAGTACCAAGAGACCCAGTACTTC.

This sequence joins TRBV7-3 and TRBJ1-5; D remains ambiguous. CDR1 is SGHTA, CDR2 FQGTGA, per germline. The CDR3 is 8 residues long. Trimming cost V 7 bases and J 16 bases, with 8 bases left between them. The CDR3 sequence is CASITKHF. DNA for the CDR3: TGTGCCAGCATCACGAAACATTTT.

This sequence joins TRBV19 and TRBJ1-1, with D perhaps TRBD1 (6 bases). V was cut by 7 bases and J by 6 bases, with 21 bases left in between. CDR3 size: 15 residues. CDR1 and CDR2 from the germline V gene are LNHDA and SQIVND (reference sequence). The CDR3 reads CASINPRGALPEAFF. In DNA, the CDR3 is TGTGCCAGTATTAACCCAAGGGGGGCTCTACCTGAAGCTTTCTTT.

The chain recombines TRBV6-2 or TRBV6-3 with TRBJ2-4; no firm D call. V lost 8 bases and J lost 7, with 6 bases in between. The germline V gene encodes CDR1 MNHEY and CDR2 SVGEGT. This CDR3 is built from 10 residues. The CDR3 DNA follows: TGTGCCAGCGGTTCGAACATTCAGTACTTC. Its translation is CASGSNIQYF.

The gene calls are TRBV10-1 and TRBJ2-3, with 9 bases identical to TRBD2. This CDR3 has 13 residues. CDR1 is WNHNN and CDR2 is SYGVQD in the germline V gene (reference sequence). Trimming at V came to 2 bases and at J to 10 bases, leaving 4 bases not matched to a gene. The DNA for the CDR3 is TGCGCCAGCAGTGAGGGTAGCGGGAGTCCGCAGTATTTT. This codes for CASSEGSGSPQYF.

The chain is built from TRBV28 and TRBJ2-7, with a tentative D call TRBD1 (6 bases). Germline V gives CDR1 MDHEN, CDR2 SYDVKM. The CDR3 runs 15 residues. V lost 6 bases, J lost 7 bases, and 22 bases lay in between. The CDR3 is CASSNPYWGRREQYF. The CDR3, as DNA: TGTGCCAGCAGCAACCCATACTGGGGGCGCCGGGAGCAGTACTTC.

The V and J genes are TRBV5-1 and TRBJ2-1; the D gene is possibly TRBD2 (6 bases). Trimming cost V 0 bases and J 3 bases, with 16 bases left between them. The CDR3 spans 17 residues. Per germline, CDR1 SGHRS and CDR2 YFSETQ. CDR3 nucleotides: TGCGCCAGCAGCTTGGGACTAGTATCAACTTTCTACAATGAGCAGTTCTTC. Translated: CASSLGLVSTFYNEQFF.

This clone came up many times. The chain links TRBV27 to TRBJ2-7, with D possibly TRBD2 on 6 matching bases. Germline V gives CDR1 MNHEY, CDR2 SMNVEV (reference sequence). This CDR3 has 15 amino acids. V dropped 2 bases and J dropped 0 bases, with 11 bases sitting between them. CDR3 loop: CASSLRRGFSYEQYF. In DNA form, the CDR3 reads TGTGCCAGCAGTTTACGGAGGGGTTTCTCCTACGAGCAGTACTTC.

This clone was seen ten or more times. DNA of the CDR3: TGTGCCAGCAGTGGACTAGCGGGAGGATTTGAGCAGTTCTTC. Its translation is CASSGLAGGFEQFF. The chain has TRBV12-3 or TRBV12-4 and TRBJ2-1, with 14 bases fitting TRBD2. The V and J ends lost 5 bases and 9 bases, in that order; junction bases with no gene match: 3. The CDR3 is 14 amino acids.

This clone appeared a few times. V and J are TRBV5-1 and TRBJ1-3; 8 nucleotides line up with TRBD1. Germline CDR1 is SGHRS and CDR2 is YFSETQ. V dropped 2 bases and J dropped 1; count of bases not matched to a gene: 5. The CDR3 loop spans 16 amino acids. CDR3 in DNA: TGCGCCAGCAGCTTATCAGGGGGCTATTCTGGAAACACCATATATTTT. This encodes CASSLSGGYSGNTIYF.

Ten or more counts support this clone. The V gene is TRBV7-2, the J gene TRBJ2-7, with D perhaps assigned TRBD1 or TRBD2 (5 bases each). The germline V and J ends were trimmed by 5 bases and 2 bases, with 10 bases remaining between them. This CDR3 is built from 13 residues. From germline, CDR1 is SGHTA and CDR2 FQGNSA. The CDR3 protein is CASSRMGAYEQYF. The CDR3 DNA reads TGTGCCAGCAGCCGGATGGGGGCCTACGAGCAGTACTTC.

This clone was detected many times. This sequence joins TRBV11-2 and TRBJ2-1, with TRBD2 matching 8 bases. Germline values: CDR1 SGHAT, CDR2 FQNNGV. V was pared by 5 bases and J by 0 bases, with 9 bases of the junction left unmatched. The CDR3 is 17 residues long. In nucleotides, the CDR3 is TGTGCCAGCAGCCACGGGGCCGGGAGGGCCTCCTACAATGAGCAGTTCTTC. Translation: CASSHGAGRASYNEQFF.

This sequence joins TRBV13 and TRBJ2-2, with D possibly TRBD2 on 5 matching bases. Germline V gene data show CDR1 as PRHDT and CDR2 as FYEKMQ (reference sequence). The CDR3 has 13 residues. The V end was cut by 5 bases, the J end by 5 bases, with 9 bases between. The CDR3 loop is CASSPLETGELFF. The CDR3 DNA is TGTGCCAGCAGCCCACTAGAGACCGGGGAGCTGTTTTTT. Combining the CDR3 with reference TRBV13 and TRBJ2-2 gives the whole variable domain AAGVIQSPRHLIKEKRETATLKCYPIPRHDTVYWYQQGPGQDPQFLISFYEKMQSDKGSIPDRFSAQQFSDYHSELNMSSLELGDSALYFCASSPLETGELFFGEGSRLTVL.

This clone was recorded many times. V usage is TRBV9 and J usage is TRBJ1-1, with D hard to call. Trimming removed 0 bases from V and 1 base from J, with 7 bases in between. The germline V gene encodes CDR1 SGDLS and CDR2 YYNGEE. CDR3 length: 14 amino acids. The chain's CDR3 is CASSVGSRNTEAFF. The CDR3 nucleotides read TGTGCCAGCAGCGTAGGGAGCAGGAACACTGAAGCTTTCTTT.

Written as DNA, the CDR3 is TGTGCCAGCAGTGAAGGGGCTAGCCTCTACGAGCAGTACTTC. Its protein is CASSEGASLYEQYF. The chain joins TRBV6-1 to TRBJ2-7; TRBD2 is a possible D gene (5 bases). The ends were cut back, 1 base at V and 3 bases at J, with 10 bases in the middle. The CDR3 is made up of 14 amino acids. In germline, CDR1 is MNHNS, CDR2 SASEGT.

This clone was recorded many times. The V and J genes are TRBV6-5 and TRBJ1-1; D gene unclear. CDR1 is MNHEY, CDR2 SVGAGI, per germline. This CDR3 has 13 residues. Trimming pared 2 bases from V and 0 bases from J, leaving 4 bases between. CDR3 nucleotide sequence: TGTGCCAGCAGTTACGAGTTGAACACTGAAGCTTTCTTT. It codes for CASSYELNTEAFF.

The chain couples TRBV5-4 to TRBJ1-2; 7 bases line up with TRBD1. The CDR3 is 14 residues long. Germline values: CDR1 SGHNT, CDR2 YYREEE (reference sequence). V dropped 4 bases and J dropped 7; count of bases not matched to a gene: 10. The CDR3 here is CASSLAGGTVGYTF. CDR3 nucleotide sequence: TGTGCCAGCAGCCTTGCAGGGGGGACGGTTGGCTACACCTTC.

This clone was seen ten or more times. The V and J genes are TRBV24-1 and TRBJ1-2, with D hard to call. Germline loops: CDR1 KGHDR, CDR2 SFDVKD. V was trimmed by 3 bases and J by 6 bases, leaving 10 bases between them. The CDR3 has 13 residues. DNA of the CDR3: TGTGCCACCAGTGATCCGCGGAACCATGGCTACACCTTC. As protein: CATSDPRNHGYTF.

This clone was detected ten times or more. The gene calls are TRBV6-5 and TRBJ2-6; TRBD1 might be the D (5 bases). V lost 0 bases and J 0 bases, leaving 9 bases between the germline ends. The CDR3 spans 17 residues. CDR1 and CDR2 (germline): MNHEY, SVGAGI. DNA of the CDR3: TGTGCCAGCAGTTACTCAAGCAGGGTCTCTGGGGCCAACGTCCTGACTTTC. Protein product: CASSYSSRVSGANVLTF.

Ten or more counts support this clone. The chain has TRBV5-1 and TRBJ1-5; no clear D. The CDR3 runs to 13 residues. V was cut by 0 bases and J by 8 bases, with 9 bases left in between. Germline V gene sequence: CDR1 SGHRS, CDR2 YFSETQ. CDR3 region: CASSLDGFKPQHF. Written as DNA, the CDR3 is TGCGCCAGCAGCTTGGATGGCTTCAAGCCCCAGCATTTT.

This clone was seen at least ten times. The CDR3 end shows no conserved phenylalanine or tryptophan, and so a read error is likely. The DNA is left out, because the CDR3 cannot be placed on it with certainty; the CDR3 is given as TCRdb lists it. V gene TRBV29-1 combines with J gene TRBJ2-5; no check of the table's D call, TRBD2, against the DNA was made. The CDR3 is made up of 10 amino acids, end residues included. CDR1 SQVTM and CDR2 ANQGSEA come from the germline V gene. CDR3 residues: CSAETGTFDI.

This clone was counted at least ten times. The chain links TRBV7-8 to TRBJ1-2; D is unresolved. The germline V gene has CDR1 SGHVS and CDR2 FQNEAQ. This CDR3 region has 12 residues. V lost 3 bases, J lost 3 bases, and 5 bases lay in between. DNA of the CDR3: TGTGCCAGCAGCTTTGGGGACTATGGCTACACCTTC. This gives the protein CASSFGDYGYTF. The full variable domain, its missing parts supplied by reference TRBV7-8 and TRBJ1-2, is GAGVSQSPRYKVAKRGQDVALRCDPISGHVSLFWYQQALGQGPEFLTYFQNEAQLDKSGLPSDRFFAERPEGSVSTLKIQRTQQEDSAVYLCASSFGDYGYTFGSGTRLTVV.

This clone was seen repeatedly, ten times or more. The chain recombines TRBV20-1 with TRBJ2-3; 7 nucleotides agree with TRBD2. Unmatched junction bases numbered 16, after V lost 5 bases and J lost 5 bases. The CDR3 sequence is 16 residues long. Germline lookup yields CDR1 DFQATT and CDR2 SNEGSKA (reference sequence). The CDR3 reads CSAARGRESGIDTQYF. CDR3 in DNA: TGCAGTGCTGCTAGGGGTAGAGAAAGCGGGATAGATACGCAGTATTTT.